A selection of T cell receptor beta chains follows, all from one sample in a study of beta chain features in type 1 diabetes. Generated by immunoSEQ multiplex PCR, the TCRdb table keeps only in-frame clones and is missing some. The data contain hundreds of thousands of clones, about an eighth of them singletons. Sequenced: naive CD4+ T cells from blood. These receptors all come from a young man with type 1 diabetes. The CDR3 runs from the conserved cysteine through the conserved F or W. The D gene is left open where the match is weak. Clone size is not always given. Where it is, it says once, few, many or a class for expanded clones.

>NA|TRBV6-5|few|TRBJ1-6|15
TGTGCCAGCAGTTACTCCCAGGGGTTGGGATCACCCCTCCACTTT
CASSYSQGLGSPLHF
>NA|TRBV7-9|few|TRBJ2-5|14
TGTGCCAGCAGCTTAAAACTCAGACAAGAGACCCAGTACTTC
CASSLKLRQETQYF
>TRBD1|TRBV10-3|NA|TRBJ2-1|15
TGTGCCATCAGTGGCGCCCAGGGGGCCTACAATGAGCAGTTCTTC
CAISGAQGAYNEQFF
>NA|TRBV5-1|NA|TRBJ2-3|11
TGCGCCAGCAGCTTGACGGATACGCAGTATTTT
CASSLTDTQYF
>TRBD2|TRBV7-8|NA|TRBJ2-5|14
TGTGCCAGCAGCTTCACTAGCGGCCAAGAGACCCAGTACTTC
CASSFTSGQETQYF
>NA|TRBV11-2|few|TRBJ2-7|11
TGTGCCAGCAGCCTCGCCTACGAGCAGTACTTC
CASSLAYEQYF
>NA|TRBV10-3|NA|TRBJ1-6|15
TGTGCCATCGGGGCGGCCTCCGGATGGGGTTCACCCCTCCACTTT
CAIGAASGWGSPLHF
>TRBD2|TRBV7-9|NA|TRBJ2-7|14
TGTGCCAGCAGCTTAAGCGGGGCGACCTACGAGCAGTACTTC
CASSLSGATYEQYF
>NA|TRBV29-1|NA|TRBJ1-3|13
TGCAGCGTGGGGCAGGGGATCGGAAGCACCATATATTTT
CSVGQGIGSTIYF
>TRBD1|TRBV5-1|NA|TRBJ1-5|13
TGCGCCAGCGACAGGGACTCAAATCAGCCCCAGCATTTT
CASDRDSNQPQHF
>TRBD1|TRBV7-3|NA|TRBJ2-7|15
TGTGCCAGCAGCCCTACCGGGACAGGACCTTACGAGCAGTACTTC
CASSPTGTGPYEQYF
>NA|TRBV30|NA|TRBJ1-3|13
TGTGCCTGGAGTGTAAAGGCTGGAAACACCATATATTTT
CAWSVKAGNTIYF
>NA|TRBV6-5|NA|TRBJ1-2|10
TGTGCCAGCCGTGGCTATGGCTACACCTTC
CASRGYGYTF
>NA|TRBV11-1|few|TRBJ2-1|14
TGTGCCAGCAGCTTAGGACGGAACAACAATGAGCAGTTCTTC
CASSLGRNNNEQFF
>NA|TRBV11-2|few|TRBJ1-2|12
TGTGCCAGCAACGGAGACTACTATGGCTACACCTTC
CASNGDYYGYTF
>NA|TRBV7-3|few|TRBJ2-6|17
TGTGCCAGCAGCTCCATTGGTCCGAGCTCTGGGGCCAACGTCCTGACTTTC
CASSSIGPSSGANVLTF
>NA|TRBV7-9|NA|TRBJ1-1|13
TGTGCCAGCAGCTTATCGGTTAACACTGAAGCTTTCTTT
CASSLSVNTEAFF
>TRBD2|TRBV10-3|NA|TRBJ2-1|14
TGTGCCATCACCCCCCGGGGGGAAGACAATGAGCAGTTCTTC
CAITPRGEDNEQFF
>NA|TRBV2|NA|TRBJ2-1|11
TGTGCCAGCAGTGCCGCGAATGAGCAGTTCTTC
CASSAANEQFF
>NA|TRBV6-5|NA|TRBJ1-6|15
TGTGCCAGCAGTCGCGGACACTTACAGGGTTCACCCCTCCACTTT
CASSRGHLQGSPLHF
>NA|TRBV30|NA|TRBJ1-2|13
TGTGCCTTGAAAGGACAGTCTAACTATGGCTACACCTTC
CALKGQSNYGYTF
>NA|TRBV9|few|TRBJ2-3|17
TGTGCCAGCAGCACAACGGGGAACACGGCTAGCACAGATACGCAGTATTTT
CASSTTGNTASTDTQYF
>TRBD1|TRBV30|NA|TRBJ1-1|20
TGTGCCTGGATCAGGGGGCGAAAGGCTTCGAAACCCGTTATGAACACTGAAGCTTTCTTT
CAWIRGRKASKPVMNTEAFF
>NA|TRBV30|NA|TRBJ2-1|12
TGTGCCAGCAAGGGCACTTACAATGAGCAGTTCTTC
CASKGTYNEQFF
>NA|TRBV7-9|NA|TRBJ1-5|15
TGTGCCAGCAGCTTAGGGGAGGCAAGCAATCAGCCCCAGCATTTT
CASSLGEASNQPQHF
>TRBD1|TRBV5-1|few|TRBJ1-6|14
TGCGCCAGCAGCACCGGGACAGGGAACTCACCCCTCCACTTT
CASSTGTGNSPLHF
>NA|TRBV18|few|TRBJ1-6|16
TGTGCCAGCTCACCAGTTTCAGGGCCAAATAATTCACCCCTCCACTTT
CASSPVSGPNNSPLHF
>NA|TRBV19|once|TRBJ2-3|17
TGTGCCAGTAGTCCAGACTTGGACAGAAGAAACACAGATACGCAGTATTTT
CASSPDLDRRNTDTQYF
>NA|TRBV30|NA|TRBJ2-7|15
TGTGCCTGGAAGTGGGGAAGAGACCCCAGGTACGAGCAGTACTTC
CAWKWGRDPRYEQYF
>NA|TRBV10-3|few|TRBJ1-5|13
TGTGCCATTTCCGCCGGTGGGGGACGGCCCCAGCATTTT
CAISAGGGRPQHF